Here is one TCR beta chain with its context. This sample was included in a study of T cells in Graves' hyperthyroidism and ophthalmopathy. The CDR3 is 14 amino acids. Trimming removed 1 base from V and 4 bases from J, with 10 bases in between. RNA transcripts served as the template for amplifying TCR beta CDR3 regions. Carried out on the TCR CDR3, a first-round RT-PCR used the HTBI primer set. Each CDR3 protein is one row after TCRdb ran MiXCR on the multiplex PCR reads. The sample shows 400,000 to 600,000 distinct CDR3 sequences, less than 25% of them seen only once. This TCR was sampled from a young man with Graves' hyperthyroidism. Sequencing was performed on blood. The chain uses TRBV12-3 or TRBV12-4 and TRBJ1-1; D not resolved. The CDR3 here is CASSLGADFTEAFF. The DNA for the CDR3 is TGTGCCAGCAGTTTAGGGGCGGACTTCACTGAAGCTTTCTTT.